The clone carrying this TCR beta chain was recorded only once. The antigen remains undetermined. The sample is drawn from a study of T cell responses to AZD1222 COVID-19 vaccine. Clones were sequenced by immunoSEQ multiplex PCR, and TCRdb holds only the in-frame ones, with some missing. The data contain under 100,000 clones, just over 85% of them singletons. Germline loops: CDR1 MNHEY, CDR2 SVGAGI. Trimming left V 6 bases short and J 8 bases short, with 16 bases between. The CDR3 length is 14 residues. Study results and caveats: Epitopes outside B.1.351 and B.1.1.7 mutated regions reportedly drew nearly half of spike TCRs. Just a handful of people given AZD1222 tested seropositive at baseline. Receipt of two AZD1222 doses was followed by a rise in Spike-specific TCR breadth and depth.

The chain combines TRBV6-5 with TRBJ1-4; possibly TRBD1 for D (6 bases). The material sequenced was peripheral blood, taken on day 0 of AZD1222 vaccination. This receptor was obtained from an adult in good health. CDR3 bases: TGTGCCAGCAGCCCGGGGGCGGGAGGGGAAAAACTGTTTTTT. Translated: CASSPGAGGEKLFF.